What follows are 2 T cell receptor beta chains derived from one specimen sequenced in a study of blood T cell repertoires in COVID-19. Produced via immunoSEQ multiplex PCR; TCRdb's table is partial and in-frame only. The sample holds approximately 76,000 clones, approximately 88% seen once. The sequenced sample consisted of peripheral blood. Source of these receptors: a man aged 25-45 years with acute or convalescent COVID-19.

This sequence joins TRBV27 and TRBJ1-4; TRBD1 matches 8 bases. Trimming removed 8 bases from V and 7 bases from J; junction bases left unmatched: 9. The germline V gene has CDR1 MNHEY and CDR2 SMNVEV (reference sequence). CDR3 length: 14 amino acids. CDR3 DNA: TGTGCCAGCGGACAGGGAGGAGATTCTGAAAAACTGTTTTTT. It specifies CASGQGGDSEKLFF. Using reference TRBV27 and TRBJ1-4 for the parts outside the CDR3, the full variable domain is EAQVTQNPRYLITVTGKKLTVTCSQNMNHEYMSWYRQDPGLGLRQIYYSMNVEVTDKGDVPEGYKVSRKEKRNFPLILESPSPNQTSLYFCASGQGGDSEKLFFGSGTQLSVL.

V usage is TRBV5-3 and J usage is TRBJ2-2, with unresolved D. TRBV5-3 belongs to the ORF category, with a function that is uncertain. This CDR3 has 12 residues. The ends were cut back, 4 bases at V and 9 bases at J, with 10 bases in the middle. CDR3 DNA: TGTGCCAGAAGCCCGAGATTGCGGGAGCTGTTTTTT. Translated, it gives CARSPRLRELFF.